This T cell receptor (beta chain) was recovered during a study of post-analysis software for immune sequencing data. Whole-study findings and limits: TRBV segments more frequent in patients than in controls numbered roughly 5 and included TRBV5-6, TRBV5-1 and TRBV20-1.

Germline V gene sequence: CDR1 MNHNY, CDR2 SVGAGI (reference sequence). The CDR3 consists of 13 residues. Trimming stripped 7 bases from V and 0 bases from J, with 10 bases between. This clonotype showed up just a few times. Its antigen is as yet unknown. TCR beta cDNA libraries included unique molecular identifiers. TCRdb reprocessed the PCR reads with MiXCR, giving one entry per CDR3 protein. The data show around 400,000 distinct CDR3 sequences, with 39% seen just once and less than 10% held by the top ten. The sample taken for sequencing was blood. The receptor comes from a girl aged 2 to 10 with multiple sclerosis. The chain recombines TRBV6-6 with TRBJ2-7; D is uncertain. The CDR3 is CASMKRSSYEQYF. The CDR3 coding sequence is TGTGCCAGCATGAAGAGGAGCTCCTACGAGCAGTACTTC.